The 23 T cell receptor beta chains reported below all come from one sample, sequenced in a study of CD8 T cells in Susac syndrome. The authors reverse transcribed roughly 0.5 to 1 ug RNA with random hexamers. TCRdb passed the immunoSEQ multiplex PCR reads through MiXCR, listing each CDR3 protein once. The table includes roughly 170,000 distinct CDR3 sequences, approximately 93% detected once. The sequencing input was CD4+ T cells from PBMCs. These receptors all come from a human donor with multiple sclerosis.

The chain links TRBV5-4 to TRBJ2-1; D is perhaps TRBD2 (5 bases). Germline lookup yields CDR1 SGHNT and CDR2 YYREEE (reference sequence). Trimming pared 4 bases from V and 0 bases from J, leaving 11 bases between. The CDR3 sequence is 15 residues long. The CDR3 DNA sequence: TGTGCCAGCAGCCTGGACTCAAGCTCCTACAATGAGCAGTTCTTC. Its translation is CASSLDSSSYNEQFF.

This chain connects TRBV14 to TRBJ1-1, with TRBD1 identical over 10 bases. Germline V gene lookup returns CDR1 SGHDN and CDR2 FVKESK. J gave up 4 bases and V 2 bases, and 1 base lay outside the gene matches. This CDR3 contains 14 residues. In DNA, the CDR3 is TGTGCCAGCAGCCAATGGACAGGGGGCACTGAAGCTTTCTTT. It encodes CASSQWTGGTEAFF.

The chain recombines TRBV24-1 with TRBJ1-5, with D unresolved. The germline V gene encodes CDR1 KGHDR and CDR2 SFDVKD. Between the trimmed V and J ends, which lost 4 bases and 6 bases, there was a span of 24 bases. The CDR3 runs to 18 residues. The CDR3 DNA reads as TGTGCCACCAGTGACCAGCCCAAAGCTATGATCCGTCTTCAGCCCCAGCATTTT. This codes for CATSDQPKAMIRLQPQHF.

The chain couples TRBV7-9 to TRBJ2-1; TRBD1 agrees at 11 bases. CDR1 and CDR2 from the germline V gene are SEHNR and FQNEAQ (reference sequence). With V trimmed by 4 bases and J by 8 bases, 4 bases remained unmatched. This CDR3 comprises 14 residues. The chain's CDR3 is CASSWTGGGDEQFF. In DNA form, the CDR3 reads TGTGCCAGCAGCTGGACAGGGGGCGGGGATGAGCAGTTCTTC.

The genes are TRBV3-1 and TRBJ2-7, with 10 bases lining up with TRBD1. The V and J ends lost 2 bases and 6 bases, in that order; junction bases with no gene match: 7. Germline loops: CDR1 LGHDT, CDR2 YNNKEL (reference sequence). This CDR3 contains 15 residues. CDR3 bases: TGTGCCAGCAGCCAATTGAGGACAGGGGGGGTCGAGCAGTACTTC. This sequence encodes CASSQLRTGGVEQYF.

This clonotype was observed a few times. Written as DNA, the CDR3 is TGTGCCAGCAGTTACCCCCCCTCGGGGAGTTACAATGAGCAGTTCTTC. It codes for CASSYPPSGSYNEQFF. The V gene is TRBV6-2 or TRBV6-3, the J gene TRBJ2-1; possible D gene TRBD2, 5 bases. The CDR3 covers 16 residues. Germline V CDR1 and CDR2: MNHEY, SVGEGT. V gave up 2 bases and J gave up 4 bases, with 15 bases separating them.

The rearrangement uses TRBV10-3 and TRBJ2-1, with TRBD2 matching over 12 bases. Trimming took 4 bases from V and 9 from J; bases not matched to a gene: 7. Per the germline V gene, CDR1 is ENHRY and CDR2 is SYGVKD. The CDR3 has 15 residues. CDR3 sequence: CAISASSGRAGEQFF. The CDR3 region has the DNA TGTGCCATCAGTGCCTCTAGCGGGAGGGCCGGTGAGCAGTTCTTC.

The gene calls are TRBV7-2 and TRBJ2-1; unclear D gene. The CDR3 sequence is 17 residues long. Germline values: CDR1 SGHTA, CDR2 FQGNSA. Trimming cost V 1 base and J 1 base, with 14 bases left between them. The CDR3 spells CASSLVIGRLSYNEQFF. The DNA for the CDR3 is TGTGCCAGCAGCTTAGTAATCGGGCGGCTATCCTACAATGAGCAGTTCTTC. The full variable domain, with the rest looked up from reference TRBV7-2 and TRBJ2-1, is GAGVSQSPSNKVTEKGKDVELRCDPISGHTALYWYRQSLGQGLEFLIYFQGNSAPDKSGLPSDRFSAERTGGSVSTLTIQRTQQEDSAVYLCASSLVIGRLSYNEQFFGPGTRLTVL.

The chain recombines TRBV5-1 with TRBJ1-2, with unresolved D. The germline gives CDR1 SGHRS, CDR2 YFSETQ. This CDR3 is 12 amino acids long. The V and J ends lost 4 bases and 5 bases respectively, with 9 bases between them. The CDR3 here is CASSRTEYGYTF. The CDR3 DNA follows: TGCGCCAGCAGCAGGACCGAGTATGGCTACACCTTC.

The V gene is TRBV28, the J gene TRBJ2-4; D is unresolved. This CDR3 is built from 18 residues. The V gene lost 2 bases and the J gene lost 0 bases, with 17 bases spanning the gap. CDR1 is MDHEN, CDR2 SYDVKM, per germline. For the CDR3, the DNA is TGTGCCAGCAGTTTAGATCGCCCGTCAGGAATAGCCAAAAACATTCAGTACTTC. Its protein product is CASSLDRPSGIAKNIQYF.

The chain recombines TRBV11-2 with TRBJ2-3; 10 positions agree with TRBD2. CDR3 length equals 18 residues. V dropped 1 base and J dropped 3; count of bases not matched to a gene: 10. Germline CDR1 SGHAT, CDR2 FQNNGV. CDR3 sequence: CASSLGRLAGLLTDTQYF. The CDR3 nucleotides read TGTGCCAGCAGCTTAGGCAGACTAGCGGGTCTATTAACAGATACGCAGTATTTT.

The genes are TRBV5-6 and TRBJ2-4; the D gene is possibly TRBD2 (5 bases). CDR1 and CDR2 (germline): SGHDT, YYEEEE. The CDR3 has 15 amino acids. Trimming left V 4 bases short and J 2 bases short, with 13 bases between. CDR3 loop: CASSALGLSKNIQYF. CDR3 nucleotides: TGTGCCAGCAGCGCCCTCGGACTTTCCAAAAACATTCAGTACTTC.

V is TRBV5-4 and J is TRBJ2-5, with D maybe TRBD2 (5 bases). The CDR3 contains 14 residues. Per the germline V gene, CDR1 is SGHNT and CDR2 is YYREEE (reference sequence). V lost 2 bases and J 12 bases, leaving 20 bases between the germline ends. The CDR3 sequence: CASSFARASPKEYF. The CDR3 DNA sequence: TGTGCCAGCAGCTTCGCCCGGGCTAGCCCCAAGGAGTACTTC.

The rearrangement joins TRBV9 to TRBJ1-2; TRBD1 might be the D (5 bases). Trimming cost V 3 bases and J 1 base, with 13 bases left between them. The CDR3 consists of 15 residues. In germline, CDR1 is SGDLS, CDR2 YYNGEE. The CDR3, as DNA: TGTGCCAGCAGCGAAGATCCCGACAGTAACTATGGCTACACCTTC. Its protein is CASSEDPDSNYGYTF.

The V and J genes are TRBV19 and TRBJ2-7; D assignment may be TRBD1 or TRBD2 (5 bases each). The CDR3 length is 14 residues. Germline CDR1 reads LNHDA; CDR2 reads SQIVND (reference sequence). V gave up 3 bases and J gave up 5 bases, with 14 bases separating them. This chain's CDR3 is CASSMGERRDEQYF. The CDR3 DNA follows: TGTGCCAGTAGTATGGGGGAGCGGCGGGACGAGCAGTACTTC.

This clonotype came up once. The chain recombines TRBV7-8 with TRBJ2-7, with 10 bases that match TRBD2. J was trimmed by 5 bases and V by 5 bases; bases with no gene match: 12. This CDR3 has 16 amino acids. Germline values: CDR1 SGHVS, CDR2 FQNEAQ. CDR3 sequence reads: CASSASGRAKGNEQYF. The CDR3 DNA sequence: TGTGCCAGCAGCGCCAGCGGGAGGGCCAAGGGGAACGAGCAGTACTTC.

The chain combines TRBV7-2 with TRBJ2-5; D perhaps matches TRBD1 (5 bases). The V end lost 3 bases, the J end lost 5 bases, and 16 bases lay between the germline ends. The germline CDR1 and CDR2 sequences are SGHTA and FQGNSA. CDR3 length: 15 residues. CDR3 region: CASSFLAPRDETQYF. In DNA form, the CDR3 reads TGTGCCAGCAGCTTCTTGGCTCCCAGGGATGAGACCCAGTACTTC.

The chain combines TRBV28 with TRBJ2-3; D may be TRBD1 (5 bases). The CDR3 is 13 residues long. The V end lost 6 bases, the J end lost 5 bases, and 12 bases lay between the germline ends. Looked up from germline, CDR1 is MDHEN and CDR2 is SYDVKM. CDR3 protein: CASSQGRGDTQYF. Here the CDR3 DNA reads TGTGCCAGCAGCCAGGGTCGTGGAGATACGCAGTATTTT.

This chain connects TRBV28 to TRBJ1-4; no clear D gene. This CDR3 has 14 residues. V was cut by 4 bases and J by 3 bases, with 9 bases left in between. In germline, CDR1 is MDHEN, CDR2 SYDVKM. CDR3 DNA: TGTGCCAGCAGTTCGCCCGCGGCTAATGAAAAACTGTTTTTT. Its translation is CASSSPAANEKLFF.

CDR3 region: CASSLGSVWTGRSYEQYF. CDR3 bases: TGTGCCAGCAGCTTAGGCTCGGTGTGGACAGGGCGGTCCTACGAGCAGTACTTC. The chain recombines TRBV7-8 with TRBJ2-7, with 8 bases that match TRBD1. Trimming removed 1 base from V and 1 base from J; junction bases left unmatched: 12. The CDR3 covers 18 residues. Per the germline V gene, CDR1 is SGHVS and CDR2 is FQNEAQ.

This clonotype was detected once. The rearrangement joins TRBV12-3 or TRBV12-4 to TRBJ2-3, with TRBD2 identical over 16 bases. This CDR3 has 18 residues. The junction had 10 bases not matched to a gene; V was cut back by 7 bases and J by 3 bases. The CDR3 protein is CASTLGTSGRAGTDTQYF. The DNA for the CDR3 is TGTGCCAGCACCCTGGGGACTAGCGGGAGGGCGGGGACAGATACGCAGTATTTT.

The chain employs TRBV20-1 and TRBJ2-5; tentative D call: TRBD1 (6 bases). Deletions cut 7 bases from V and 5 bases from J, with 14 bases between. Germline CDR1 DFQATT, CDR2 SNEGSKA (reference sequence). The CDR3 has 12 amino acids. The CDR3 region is CSGTDQGETQYF. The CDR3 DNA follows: TGCAGTGGGACAGACCAGGGTGAGACCCAGTACTTC.

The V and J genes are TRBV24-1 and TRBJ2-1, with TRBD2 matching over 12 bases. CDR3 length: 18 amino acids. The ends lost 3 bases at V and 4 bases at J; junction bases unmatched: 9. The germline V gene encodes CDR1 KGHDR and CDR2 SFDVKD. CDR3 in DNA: TGTGCCACCAGTGATGGCACTAGCGGGAGGACGCGGTACAATGAGCAGTTCTTC. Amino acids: CATSDGTSGRTRYNEQFF.